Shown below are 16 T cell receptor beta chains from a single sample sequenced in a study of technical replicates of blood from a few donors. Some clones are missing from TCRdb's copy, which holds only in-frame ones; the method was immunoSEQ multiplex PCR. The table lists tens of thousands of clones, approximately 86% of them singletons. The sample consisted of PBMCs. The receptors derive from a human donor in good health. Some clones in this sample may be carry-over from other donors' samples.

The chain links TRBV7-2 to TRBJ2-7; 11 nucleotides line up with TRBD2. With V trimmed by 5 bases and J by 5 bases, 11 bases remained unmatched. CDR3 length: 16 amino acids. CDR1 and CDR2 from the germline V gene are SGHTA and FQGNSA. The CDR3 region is CASSPRGSGGANEQYF. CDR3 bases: TGTGCCAGCAGCCCTAGGGGTAGCGGGGGGGCCAACGAGCAGTACTTC. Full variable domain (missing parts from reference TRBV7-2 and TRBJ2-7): GAGVSQSPSNKVTEKGKDVELRCDPISGHTALYWYRQSLGQGLEFLIYFQGNSAPDKSGLPSDRFSAERTGGSVSTLTIQRTQQEDSAVYLCASSPRGSGGANEQYFGPGTRLTVT.

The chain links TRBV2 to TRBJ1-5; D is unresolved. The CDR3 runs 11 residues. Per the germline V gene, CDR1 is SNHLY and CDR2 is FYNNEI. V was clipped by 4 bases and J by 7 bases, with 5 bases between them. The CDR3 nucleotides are TGTGCCAGCAGTGGAGGCCAGCCCCAGCATTTT. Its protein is CASSGGQPQHF. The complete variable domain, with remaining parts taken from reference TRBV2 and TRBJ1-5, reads EPEVTQTPSHQVTQMGQEVILRCVPISNHLYFYWYRQILGQKVEFLVSFYNNEISEKSEIFDDQFSVERPDGSNFTLKIRSTKLEDSAMYFCASSGGQPQHFGDGTRLSIL.

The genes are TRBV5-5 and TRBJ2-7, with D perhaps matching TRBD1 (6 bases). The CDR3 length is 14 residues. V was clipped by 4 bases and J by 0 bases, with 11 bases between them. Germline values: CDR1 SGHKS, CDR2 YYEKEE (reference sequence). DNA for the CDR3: TGTGCCAGCAGCGTCCGGGACACCTCCTACGAGCAGTACTTC. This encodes CASSVRDTSYEQYF.

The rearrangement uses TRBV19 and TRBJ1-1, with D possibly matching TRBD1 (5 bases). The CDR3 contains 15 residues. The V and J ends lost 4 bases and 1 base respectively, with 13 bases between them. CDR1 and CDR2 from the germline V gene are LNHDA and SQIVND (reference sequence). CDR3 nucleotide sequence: TGTGCCAGTAGTACAGGGTCAGAGAAGAACACTGAAGCTTTCTTT. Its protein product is CASSTGSEKNTEAFF. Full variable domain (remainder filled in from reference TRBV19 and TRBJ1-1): DGGITQSPKYLFRKEGQNVTLSCEQNLNHDAMYWYRQDPGQGLRLIYYSQIVNDFQKGDIAEGYSVSREKKESFPLTVTSAQKNPTAFYLCASSTGSEKNTEAFFGQGTRLTVV.

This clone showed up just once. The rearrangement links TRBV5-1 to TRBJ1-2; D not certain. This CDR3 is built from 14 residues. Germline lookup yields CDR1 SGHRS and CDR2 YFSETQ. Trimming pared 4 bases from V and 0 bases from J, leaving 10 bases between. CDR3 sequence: CASSQMTTNYGYTF. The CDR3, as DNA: TGCGCCAGCAGCCAAATGACAACTAACTATGGCTACACCTTC.

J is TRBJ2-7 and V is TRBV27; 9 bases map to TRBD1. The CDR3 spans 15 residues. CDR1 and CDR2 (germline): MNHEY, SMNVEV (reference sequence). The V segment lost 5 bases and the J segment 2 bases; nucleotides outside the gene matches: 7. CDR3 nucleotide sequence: TGTGCCAGCAGTATGGGACAGGGAAGGGCCTACGAGCAGTACTTC. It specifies CASSMGQGRAYEQYF.

This CDR3 is CASSSPSDRVYGYTF. The CDR3 nucleotides are TGTGCCAGCAGTTCACCCTCGGACAGAGTGTATGGCTACACCTTC. The chain employs TRBV6-5 and TRBJ1-2, with D perhaps TRBD1 (6 bases). The V gene's germline CDR1 is MNHEY and CDR2 SVGAGI. There are 15 residues in the CDR3. V was pared by 4 bases and J by 5 bases, with 17 bases between.

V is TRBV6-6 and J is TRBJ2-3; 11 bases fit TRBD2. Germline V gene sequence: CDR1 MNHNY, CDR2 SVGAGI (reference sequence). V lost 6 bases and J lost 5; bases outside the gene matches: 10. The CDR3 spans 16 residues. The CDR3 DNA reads TGTGCCAGCAGCGACCGACTAGCGGGGCGGAAAGATACGCAGTATTTT. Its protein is CASSDRLAGRKDTQYF.

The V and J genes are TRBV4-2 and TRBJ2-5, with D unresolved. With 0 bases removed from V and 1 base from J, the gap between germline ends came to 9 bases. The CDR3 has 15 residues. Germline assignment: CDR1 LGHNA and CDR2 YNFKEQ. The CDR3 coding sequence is TGTGCCAGCAGCCAAGATTATCGGTCCCAAGAGACCCAGTACTTC. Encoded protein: CASSQDYRSQETQYF.

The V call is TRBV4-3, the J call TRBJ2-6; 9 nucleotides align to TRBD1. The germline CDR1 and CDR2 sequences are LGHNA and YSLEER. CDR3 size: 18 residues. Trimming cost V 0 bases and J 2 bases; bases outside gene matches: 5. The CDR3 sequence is CASSQDRDRAAGANVLTF. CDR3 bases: TGCGCCAGCAGCCAAGACCGGGACAGGGCCGCTGGGGCCAACGTCCTGACTTTC.

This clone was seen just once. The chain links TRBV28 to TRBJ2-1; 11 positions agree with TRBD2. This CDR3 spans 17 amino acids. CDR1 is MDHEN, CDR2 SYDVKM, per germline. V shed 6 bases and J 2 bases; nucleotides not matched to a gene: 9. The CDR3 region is CASSSLAGGIPYNEQFF. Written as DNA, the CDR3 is TGTGCCAGCAGCAGCCTAGCGGGAGGAATCCCCTACAATGAGCAGTTCTTC.

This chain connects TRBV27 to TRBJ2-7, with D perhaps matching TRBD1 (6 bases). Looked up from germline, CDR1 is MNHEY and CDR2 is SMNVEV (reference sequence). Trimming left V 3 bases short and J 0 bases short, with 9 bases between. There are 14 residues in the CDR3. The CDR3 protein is CASSFTGSSYEQYF. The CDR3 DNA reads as TGTGCCAGCAGTTTTACAGGGAGCTCCTACGAGCAGTACTTC.

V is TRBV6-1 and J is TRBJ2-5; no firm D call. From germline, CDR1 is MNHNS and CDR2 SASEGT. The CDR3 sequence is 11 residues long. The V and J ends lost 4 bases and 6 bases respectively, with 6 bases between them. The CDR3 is CASSALQTQYF. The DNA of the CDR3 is TGTGCCAGCAGTGCCCTCCAGACCCAGTACTTC.

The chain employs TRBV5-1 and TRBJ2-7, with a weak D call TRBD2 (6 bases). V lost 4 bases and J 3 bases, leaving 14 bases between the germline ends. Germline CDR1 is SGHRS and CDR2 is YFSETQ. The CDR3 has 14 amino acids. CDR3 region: CASSRGTVDYEQYF. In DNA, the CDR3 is TGCGCCAGCAGCCGCGGGACGGTGGACTACGAGCAGTACTTC.

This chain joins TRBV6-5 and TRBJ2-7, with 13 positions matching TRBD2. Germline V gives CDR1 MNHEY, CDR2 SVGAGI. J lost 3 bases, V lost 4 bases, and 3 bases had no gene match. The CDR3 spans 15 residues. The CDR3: CASSSRTSGGYEQYF. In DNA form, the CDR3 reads TGTGCCAGCAGTTCCAGGACTAGCGGGGGCTACGAGCAGTACTTC.

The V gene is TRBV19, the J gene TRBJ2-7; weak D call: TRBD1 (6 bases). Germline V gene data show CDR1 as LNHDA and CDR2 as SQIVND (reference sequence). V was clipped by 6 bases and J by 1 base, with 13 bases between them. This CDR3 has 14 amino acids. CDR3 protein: CASSDRSRSYEQYF. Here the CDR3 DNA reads TGTGCCAGTAGCGACAGGTCCCGATCCTACGAGCAGTACTTC.